This T cell receptor beta chain originates from a study of control samples from healthy donors and cancer patients (dated by TCRdb to the early 2020s). The protocol used for the library was the immunoSEQ multiplex PCR assay. TCRdb re-hosts the immuneACCESS table, in-frame sequences only. Its copies lack some clones; in the studies checked, an unresolved V gene accounts for under half of them, and the cause for the rest is not known. The sample table holds 60,000 or so clones, of which over 75% were seen once. Roughly 3.8% of the sample belongs to the ten largest clones. On this clone itself: Its binding antigen is unknown. No base-level quality is on record; no much larger clone is a single base apart.

The CDR3 goes from the cysteine to the phenylalanine over 13 residues. Just CDR3 DNA is preserved here, 39 bases in frame from base 1. V was cut back by 4 bases and J by 4 bases, leaving a gap of 10 bases between them. CDR1 and CDR2 were assigned from the germline V gene (reference sequence) as LNHNV and YYDKDF. This receptor chain uses TRBV15 and TRBJ2-5; no D gene is confidently identified. Sequenced sample: blood. The TCR originated in a man aged 45 to 65 in good health. The CDR3: CATSKGRTETQYF. The sequence in DNA is TGTGCCACCAGCAAAGGGCGGACAGAGACCCAGTACTTC.